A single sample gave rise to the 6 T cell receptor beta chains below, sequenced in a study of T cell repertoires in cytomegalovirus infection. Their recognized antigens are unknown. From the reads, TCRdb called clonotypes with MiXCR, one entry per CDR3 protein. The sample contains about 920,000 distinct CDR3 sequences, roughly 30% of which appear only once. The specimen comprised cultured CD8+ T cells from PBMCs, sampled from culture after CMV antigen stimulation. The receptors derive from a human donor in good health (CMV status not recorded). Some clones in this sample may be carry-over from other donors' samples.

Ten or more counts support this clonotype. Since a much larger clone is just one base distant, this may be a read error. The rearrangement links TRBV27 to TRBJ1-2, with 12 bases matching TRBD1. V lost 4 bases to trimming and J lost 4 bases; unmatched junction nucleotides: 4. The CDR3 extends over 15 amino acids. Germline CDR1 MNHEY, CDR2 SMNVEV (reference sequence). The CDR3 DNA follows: TGTGCCAGCAGTTCCGGGACAGGGGGCGTCTATGGCTACACCTTC. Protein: CASSSGTGGVYGYTF.

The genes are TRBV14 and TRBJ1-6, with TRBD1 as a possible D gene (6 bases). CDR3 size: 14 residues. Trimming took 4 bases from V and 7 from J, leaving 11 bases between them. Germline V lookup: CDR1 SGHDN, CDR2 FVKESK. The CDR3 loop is CASSRGALNSPLHF. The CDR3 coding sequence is TGTGCCAGCAGCCGGGGGGCTCTAAATTCACCCCTCCACTTT.

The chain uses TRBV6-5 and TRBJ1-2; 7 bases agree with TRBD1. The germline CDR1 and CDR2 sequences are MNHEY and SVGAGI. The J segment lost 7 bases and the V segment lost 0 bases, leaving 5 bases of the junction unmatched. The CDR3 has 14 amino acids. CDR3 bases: TGTGCCAGCAGTTACTCGATGGCAGGGGGTGGCTACACCTTC. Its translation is CASSYSMAGGGYTF.

The DNA for the CDR3 is TGTGCCAGCAGTTCGGTGTTTGGGTTCTATGGCTACACCTTC. It specifies CASSSVFGFYGYTF. This chain uses TRBV27 with TRBJ1-2; no definite D call. Germline CDR1 MNHEY, CDR2 SMNVEV (reference sequence). The germline V and J ends were trimmed by 4 bases and 4 bases, with 13 bases remaining between them. This CDR3 contains 14 residues.

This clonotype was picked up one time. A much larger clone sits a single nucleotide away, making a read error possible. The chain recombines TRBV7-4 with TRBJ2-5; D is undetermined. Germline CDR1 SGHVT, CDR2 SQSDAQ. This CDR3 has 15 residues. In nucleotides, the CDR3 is TGTGTCAGCAGACCGGCCGGTTCGTACCAAGAGACCCAGTACTTC. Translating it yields CVSRPAGSYQETQYF.

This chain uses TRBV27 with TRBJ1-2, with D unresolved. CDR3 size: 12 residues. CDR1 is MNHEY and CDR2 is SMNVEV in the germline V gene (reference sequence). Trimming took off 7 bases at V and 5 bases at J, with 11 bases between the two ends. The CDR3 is CASTPGLYGYTF. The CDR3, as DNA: TGTGCCAGCACCCCCGGCCTGTATGGCTACACCTTC.